This T cell receptor (beta chain) is drawn from a study of Ad26.COV2.S vaccination and SARS-CoV-2 variants. Study findings and constraints: The TCR breadth and depth analyses may have produced an underestimate of total T cell responses.

The CDR3 is made up of 14 amino acids, end residues included. The germline CDR1 and CDR2 sequences are SGHDT and YYEEEE. Remarks on this clone: Its specificity is not known. The DNA is left out, because the CDR3 cannot be placed on it with certainty; the CDR3 is given as TCRdb lists it.

Generated by immunoSEQ multiplex PCR, the TCRdb table keeps only in-frame clones and is missing some. Of a few hundred thousand clones listed, about 90% are singletons. The treatment was: about 20 received Ad26.COV2.S at low or high dose, single or two shots; about five received placebo; per-sample allocation not given. Day 63 after the first vaccine or placebo injection was the time point for sampling. An 18-55-year-old adult in Boston served as donor. The chain employs TRBV5-6 and TRBJ1-2; TRBD1 was called by the table and not checked on the DNA. This specimen consisted of peripheral blood, obtained in a trial of Ad26.COV2.S vaccine versus placebo. This sequence was found in a person aged 18-65 years who received the Ad26.COV2.S COVID-19 vaccine or a placebo. CDR3 in amino acids: CASSLFGPGAGYTF.